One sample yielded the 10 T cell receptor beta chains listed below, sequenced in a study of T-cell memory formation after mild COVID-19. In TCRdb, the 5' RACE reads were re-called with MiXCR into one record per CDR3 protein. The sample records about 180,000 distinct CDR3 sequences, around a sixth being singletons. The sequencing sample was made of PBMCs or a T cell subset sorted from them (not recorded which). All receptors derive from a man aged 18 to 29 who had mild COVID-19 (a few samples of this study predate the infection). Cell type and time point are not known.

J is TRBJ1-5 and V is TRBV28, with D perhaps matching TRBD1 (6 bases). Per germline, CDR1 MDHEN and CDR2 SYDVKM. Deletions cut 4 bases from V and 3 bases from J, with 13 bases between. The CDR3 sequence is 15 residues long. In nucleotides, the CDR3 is TGTGCCAGCAGTTCACCGGGGGCGATCAATCAGCCCCAGCATTTT. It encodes CASSSPGAINQPQHF.

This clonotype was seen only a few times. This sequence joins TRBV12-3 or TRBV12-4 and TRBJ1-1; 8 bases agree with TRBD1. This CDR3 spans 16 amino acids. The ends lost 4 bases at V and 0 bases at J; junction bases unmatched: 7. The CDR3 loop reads CASSSGQGLMNTEAFF. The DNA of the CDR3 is TGTGCCAGCAGTTCCGGACAGGGACTAATGAACACTGAAGCTTTCTTT.

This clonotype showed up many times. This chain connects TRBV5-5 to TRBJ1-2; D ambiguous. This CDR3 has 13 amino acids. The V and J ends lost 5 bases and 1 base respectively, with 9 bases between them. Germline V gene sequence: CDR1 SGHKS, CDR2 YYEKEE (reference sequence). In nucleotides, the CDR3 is TGTGCCAGCAGGCTGGGAGATAACTATGGCTACACCTTC. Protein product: CASRLGDNYGYTF.

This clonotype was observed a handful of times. Here the CDR3 DNA reads TGTGCCAGCAGCCAAGTAGGTAGCAGTAACTATGGCTACACCTTC. Encoded protein: CASSQVGSSNYGYTF. The gene calls are TRBV3-1 and TRBJ1-2; no firm D call. The length of the CDR3 is 15 residues. Germline V gene sequence: CDR1 LGHDT, CDR2 YNNKEL (reference sequence). V shed 1 base and J shed 1 base, with 10 bases lying between them. The whole variable domain, filled in from reference TRBV3-1 and TRBJ1-2, reads DTAVSQTPKYLVTQMGNDKSIKCEQNLGHDTMYWYKQDSKKFLKIMFSYNNKELIINETVPNRFSPKSPDKAHLNLHINSLELGDSAVYFCASSQVGSSNYGYTFGSGTRLTVV.

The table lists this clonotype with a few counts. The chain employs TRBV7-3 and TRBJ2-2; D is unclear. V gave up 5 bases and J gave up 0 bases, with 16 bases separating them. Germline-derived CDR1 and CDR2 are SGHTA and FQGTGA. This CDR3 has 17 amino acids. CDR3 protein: CASSMSSADANTGELFF. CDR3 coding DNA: TGTGCCAGCAGCATGTCTAGTGCCGACGCGAACACCGGGGAGCTGTTTTTT.

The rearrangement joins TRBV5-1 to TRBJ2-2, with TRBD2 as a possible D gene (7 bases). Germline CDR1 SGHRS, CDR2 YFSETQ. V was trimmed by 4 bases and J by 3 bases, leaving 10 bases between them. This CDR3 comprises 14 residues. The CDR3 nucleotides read TGCGCCAGCAGCCGGGGGGCCGACACCGGGGAGCTGTTTTTT. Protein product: CASSRGADTGELFF. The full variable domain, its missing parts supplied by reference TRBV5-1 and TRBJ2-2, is KAGVTQTPRYLIKTRGQQVTLSCSPISGHRSVSWYQQTPGQGLQFLFEYFSETQRNKGNFPGRFSGRQFSNSRSEMNVSTLELGDSALYLCASSRGADTGELFFGEGSRLTVL.

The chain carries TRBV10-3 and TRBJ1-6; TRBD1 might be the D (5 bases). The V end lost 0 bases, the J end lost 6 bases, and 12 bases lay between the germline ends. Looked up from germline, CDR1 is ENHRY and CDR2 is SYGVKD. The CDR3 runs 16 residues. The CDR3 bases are TGTGCCATCAGTGAGTCGATCGGACAAAGTAATTCACCCCTCCACTTT. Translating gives CAISESIGQSNSPLHF.

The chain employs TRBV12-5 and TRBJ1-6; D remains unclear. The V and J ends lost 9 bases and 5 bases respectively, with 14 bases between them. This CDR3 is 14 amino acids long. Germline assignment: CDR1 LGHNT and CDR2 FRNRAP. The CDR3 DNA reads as TGTGCTAGCTCCCCGGGCAGTGATAATTCACCCCTCCACTTT. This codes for CASSPGSDNSPLHF.

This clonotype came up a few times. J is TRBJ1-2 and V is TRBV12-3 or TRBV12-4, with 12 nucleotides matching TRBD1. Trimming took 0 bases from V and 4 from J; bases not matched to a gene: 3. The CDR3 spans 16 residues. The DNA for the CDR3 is TGTGCCAGCAGTTTAGCTGGGACAGGGGGCGCCTATGGCTACACCTTC. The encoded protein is CASSLAGTGGAYGYTF.

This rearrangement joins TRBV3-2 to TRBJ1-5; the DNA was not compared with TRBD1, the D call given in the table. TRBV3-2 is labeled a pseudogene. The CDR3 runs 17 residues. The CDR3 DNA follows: TGTGCCAGCAGCCAGGGGCCGACTCAAGTCCACAATCAGCCCCAGCATTTT. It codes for CASSQGPTQVHNQPQHF.